Given below is one TCR beta chain in context. The CDR3 spans 13 residues. The germline CDR1 and CDR2 sequences are MNHEY and SVGEGT. The V segment lost 5 bases and the J segment 13 bases; nucleotides outside the gene matches: 10. This sample was included in a study of blood T cell repertoires in COVID-19. In the study overall: Sources were T cells, B-cell-depleted T cells, or PBMCs; the material itself was cDNA or gDNA.

Sequencing used immunoSEQ multiplex PCR; TCRdb keeps in-frame clones, though not all of them. Of roughly 350,000 clones in the sample, around nine tenths are singletons; the top ten hold 3.5% to 4%. The chain joins TRBV6-2 or TRBV6-3 to TRBJ1-4; the match to TRBD1 covers 7 bases. The source of this sequence is a woman aged 50 to 65 with active or convalescent COVID-19. The specimen was peripheral blood. The CDR3 spells CASSGEPGGVLFF. In DNA form, the CDR3 reads TGTGCCAGCAGTGGGGAGCCAGGGGGAGTACTGTTTTTT.